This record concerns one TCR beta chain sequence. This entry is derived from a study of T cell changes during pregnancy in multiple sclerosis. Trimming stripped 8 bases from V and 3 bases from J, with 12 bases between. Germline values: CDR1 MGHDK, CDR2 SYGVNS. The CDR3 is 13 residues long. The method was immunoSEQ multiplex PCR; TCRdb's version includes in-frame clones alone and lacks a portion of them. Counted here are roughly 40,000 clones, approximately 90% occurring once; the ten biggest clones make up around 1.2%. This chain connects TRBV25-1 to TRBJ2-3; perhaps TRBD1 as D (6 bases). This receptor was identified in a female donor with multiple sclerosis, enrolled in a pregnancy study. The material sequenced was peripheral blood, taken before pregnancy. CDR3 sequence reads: CASLNRATDTQYF. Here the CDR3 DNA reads TGTGCCAGCTTGAACAGGGCGACAGATACGCAGTATTTT. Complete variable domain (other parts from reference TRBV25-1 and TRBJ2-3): EADIYQTPRYLVIGTGKKITLECSQTMGHDKMYWYQQDPGMELHLIHYSYGVNSTEKGDLSSESTVSRIRTEHFPLTLESARPSHTSQYLCASLNRATDTQYFGPGTRLTVL.